The sequence of this TCR beta chain was determined in a study of neurological immune-mediated disorders. Study-level background: Relapsing-remitting forms accounted for most of the roughly 35 multiple sclerosis patients and secondary progressive forms for 3.

The CDR3 is 13 amino acids. V lost 2 bases and J lost 3, with 3 bases in between. The germline V gene encodes CDR1 SGHKS and CDR2 YYEKEE (reference sequence). This clonotype was observed many times. The antigen is unknown. Findings and caveats of the study: The study found the most TCR clonal expansion in HTLV-1-associated myelopathy and the least in multiple sclerosis, below healthy controls.

Sequencing runs each generated in excess of 170 million TCR-beta sequences derived from 15-18 subjects. TCRdb recomputed calls from the 5' RACE reads with MiXCR, one row per CDR3 protein. The data show about 70,000 distinct CDR3 sequences, with 3.2% seen just once and roughly 5% held by the top ten. The chain combines TRBV5-5 with TRBJ1-6; no firm D call. The clonotype was recovered from a woman between 45 and 65 years old with multiple sclerosis. Sequenced: PBMCs. As DNA, the CDR3 is TGTGCCAGCAGCTTCAACTATAATTCACCCCTCCACTTT. It translates to CASSFNYNSPLHF.